This is a list of T cell receptor beta chains from one sample in a study of CD8 T cells in ankylosing spondylitis. TCRdb processed the 5' RACE reads anew with MiXCR; each CDR3 protein has one entry. Among 200,000 to 250,000 distinct CDR3 sequences listed, approximately 10% were seen once. The sequenced sample consisted of blood, either unsorted or a sorted T cell fraction (not recorded which). These receptors all stem from a male donor with ankylosing spondylitis or in good health (not recorded which). Each CDR3 is given with its conserved first and last residue. Only part of the rows carry a size: once, few, many, or a class if the clone is expanded.

J gene | clone size | V gene | CDR3 protein
TRBJ2-3 | many | TRBV7-2 | CATFNGSSTDTQYF
TRBJ2-1 | many | TRBV25-1 | CASSETADNEQFF
TRBJ2-1 | NA | TRBV5-5 | CASSLSATGVTHEQFF
TRBJ2-7 | few | TRBV7-2 | CASSSNGEQYF
TRBJ2-7 | few | TRBV20-1 | CSASPMGTGYEQYF
TRBJ2-5 | many | TRBV7-9 | CASSLVPQETQYF
TRBJ2-7 | NA | TRBV14 | CASSQDLTGVFSYEQYF
TRBJ2-7 | many | TRBV7-9 | CASSSGTATYEQYF
TRBJ2-7 | many | TRBV5-1 | CASSLGDRDNEQYF
TRBJ1-6 | many | TRBV5-1 | CASSLQPGDSPLHF
TRBJ2-6 | few | TRBV20-1 | CSAEYVGAKANVLTF
TRBJ2-5 | many | TRBV12-3/TRBV12-4 | CASSLAPGSQETQYF
TRBJ2-7 | NA | TRBV6-1 | CASSEPAFGDFYEQYF
TRBJ2-3 | many | TRBV7-2 | CASSLFLAGVTDTQYF
TRBJ2-5 | NA | TRBV12-3/TRBV12-4 | CASTKSRGSQETQYF
TRBJ2-1 | NA | TRBV29-1 | CSAYGADNDQFF
TRBJ2-5 | NA | TRBV20-1 | CSARLPQETQYF
TRBJ2-1 | few | TRBV2 | CATQTSGGAQHEQFF
TRBJ2-1 | few | TRBV7-2 | CASSFPGTSGYNEQFF
TRBJ2-3 | NA | TRBV20-1 | CSARASGTDTQYF
TRBJ2-7 | few | TRBV7-2 | CASSSGGGFSYEQYF
TRBJ2-1 | NA | TRBV5-1 | CASSSFLASGAYNEQFF
TRBJ2-5 | few | TRBV18 | CASSPVRGYQETQYF
TRBJ2-7 | many | TRBV5-1 | CASSLSGGLNEQYF